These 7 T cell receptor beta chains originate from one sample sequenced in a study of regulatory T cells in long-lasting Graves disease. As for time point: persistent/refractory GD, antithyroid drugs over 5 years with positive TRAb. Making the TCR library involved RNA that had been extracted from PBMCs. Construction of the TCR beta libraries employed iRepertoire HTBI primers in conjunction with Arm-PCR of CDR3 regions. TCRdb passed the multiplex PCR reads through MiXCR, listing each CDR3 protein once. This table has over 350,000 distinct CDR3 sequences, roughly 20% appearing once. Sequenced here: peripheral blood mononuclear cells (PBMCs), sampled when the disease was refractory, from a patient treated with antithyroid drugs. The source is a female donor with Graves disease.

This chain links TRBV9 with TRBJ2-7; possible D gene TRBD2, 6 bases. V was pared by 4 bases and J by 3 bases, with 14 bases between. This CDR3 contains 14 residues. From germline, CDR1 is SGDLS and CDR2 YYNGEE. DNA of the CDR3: TGTGCCAGCAGCATCGGGGGAGAGAGCTACGAGCAGTACTTC. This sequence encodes CASSIGGESYEQYF.

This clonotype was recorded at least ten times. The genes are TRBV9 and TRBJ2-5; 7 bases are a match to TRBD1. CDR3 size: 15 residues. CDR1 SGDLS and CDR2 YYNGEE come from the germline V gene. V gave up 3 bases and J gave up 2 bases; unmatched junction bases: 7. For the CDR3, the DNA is TGTGCCAGCAGCGCCCGGGACAGCCAGCAAGAGACCCAGTACTTC. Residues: CASSARDSQQETQYF. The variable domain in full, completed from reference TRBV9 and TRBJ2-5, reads DSGVTQTPKHLITATGQRVTLRCSPRSGDLSVYWYQQSLDQGLQFLIQYYNGEERAKGNILERFSAQQFPDLHSELNLSSLELGDSALYFCASSARDSQQETQYFGPGTRLLVL.

The CDR3, as DNA: TGCAGCGTTGATGGGACATCATTCTACGAGCAGTACTTC. Encoded protein: CSVDGTSFYEQYF. The rearrangement links TRBV29-1 to TRBJ2-7, with a possible D match to TRBD1 (6 bases). This CDR3 has 13 amino acids. Germline CDR1 reads SQVTM; CDR2 reads ANQGSEA. Deletions cut 3 bases from V and 3 bases from J, with 12 bases between.

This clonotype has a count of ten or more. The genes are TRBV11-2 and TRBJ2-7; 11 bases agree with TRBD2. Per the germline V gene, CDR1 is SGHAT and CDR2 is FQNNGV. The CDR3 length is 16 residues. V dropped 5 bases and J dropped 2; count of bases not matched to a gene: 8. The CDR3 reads CASSPRLAGIPYEQYF. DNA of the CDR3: TGTGCCAGCAGCCCCCGACTAGCGGGGATACCCTACGAGCAGTACTTC.

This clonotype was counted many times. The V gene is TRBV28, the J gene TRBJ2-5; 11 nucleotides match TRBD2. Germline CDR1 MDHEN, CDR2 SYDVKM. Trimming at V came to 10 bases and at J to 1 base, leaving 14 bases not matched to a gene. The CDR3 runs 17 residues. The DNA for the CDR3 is TGTGCCATAGCCGGGACAGGGACTAGCGGTATCCAAGAGACCCAGTACTTC. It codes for CAIAGTGTSGIQETQYF.

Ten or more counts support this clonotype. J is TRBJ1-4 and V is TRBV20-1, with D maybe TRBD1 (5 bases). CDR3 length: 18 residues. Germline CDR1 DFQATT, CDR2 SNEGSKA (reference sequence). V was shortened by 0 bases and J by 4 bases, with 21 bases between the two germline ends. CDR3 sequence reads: CSARDLFGGGQDNEKLFF. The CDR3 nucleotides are TGCAGTGCTAGAGATCTCTTTGGAGGAGGACAAGATAATGAAAAACTGTTTTTT.

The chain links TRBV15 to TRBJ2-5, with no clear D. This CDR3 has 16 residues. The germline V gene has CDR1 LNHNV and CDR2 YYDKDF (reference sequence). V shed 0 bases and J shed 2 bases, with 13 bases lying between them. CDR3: CATSRDEDTFQETQYF. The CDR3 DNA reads TGTGCCACCAGCAGAGACGAAGACACCTTTCAAGAGACCCAGTACTTC.